This TCR beta chain was sequenced in a study of T cells expressing NK-cell markers (dated by TCRdb to 2020 to 2022). For context, the study as a whole: In sorted CD3+CD56+NKG2C+, CD3+CD56+NKG2C- and CD3+CD56-NKG2C+ T-cell subsets from about 8 donors, TCR beta-chain repertoires were profiled. The study sequenced eight donors, all healthy volunteers chosen at random: three men and five women. Of the eight sequenced donors, seven were found to be HCMV-seropositive and one was found to be HCMV-seronegative. Illumina HiSeq 2000/2500, MiSeq or NextSeq was used to sequence libraries as 2 x 150 bp reads.

A commercial ELISA kit detecting HCMV-specific IgG in serum was used to determine HCMV serostatus. Ficoll density gradient centrifugation was used to isolate peripheral blood mononuclear cells from blood. Regarding this clonotype: Its binding antigen is unknown.

Overall study outcomes, separate from this receptor: Those dominant clonotypes were again the most abundant among CD3+CD56-NKG2C+ cells in a few donors, at roughly 25-60.1%. In more than five donors, the dominant CD3+CD56+NKG2C+ clonotypes were found to rank among the top 10 CD8+ clonotypes and to make up 1.0-7.0% of CD8+ T cells. It remained unclear whether the expanded NKG2C-expressing T cell clones were specific for HCMV antigens.

These reads were obtained on an Illumina HiSeq 2000. The TCR beta cDNA libraries were made using 5'RACE template switching, a step that added both a universal primer site and unique molecular identifiers. cDNA synthesis was primed from the TCR beta constant segment, followed by two successive PCR amplification steps. Concerning the study's data processing: MIGEC was used to demultiplex reads and group the reads by UMI, and MiTCR was used to assemble and quantify clonotypes. To exclude erroneous sequences, only TCR cDNA sequences supported by at least two reads were retained. The tcR package was used for downstream repertoire analysis, and clonotypes were matched across fractions by CDR3 nucleotide sequence plus V segment. VDJmatch was used to annotate antigen specificity against VDJdb, with one amino acid substitution in CDR3 allowed. The reads went through TCRdb reprocessing, and each CDR3 protein sequence gets one entry with no DNA. The V and J calls and clone size come from TCRdb's table, not from the authors' own analysis. This sample's listing comprises 550,000 to 600,000 distinct CDR3 sequences. The ten largest clones capture around 4% of the sample.

The CDR3, from cysteine to phenylalanine, totals 14 residues. No DNA is listed. The germline V gene (reference sequence) yields MNHEY for CDR1 and SMNVEV for CDR2. The chain uses TRBV27 and TRBJ2-3. This clonotype was obtained from a young man in good health. Donor details come from another sample of the same person, matched by shared clones. Sequenced sample: blood T cells: a sorted CD56 or NKG2C T cell subset, CD4+ or CD8+ T cells, or bulk PBMC T cells (not recorded which). The encoded CDR3 is CASSLWNSPDTQYF.